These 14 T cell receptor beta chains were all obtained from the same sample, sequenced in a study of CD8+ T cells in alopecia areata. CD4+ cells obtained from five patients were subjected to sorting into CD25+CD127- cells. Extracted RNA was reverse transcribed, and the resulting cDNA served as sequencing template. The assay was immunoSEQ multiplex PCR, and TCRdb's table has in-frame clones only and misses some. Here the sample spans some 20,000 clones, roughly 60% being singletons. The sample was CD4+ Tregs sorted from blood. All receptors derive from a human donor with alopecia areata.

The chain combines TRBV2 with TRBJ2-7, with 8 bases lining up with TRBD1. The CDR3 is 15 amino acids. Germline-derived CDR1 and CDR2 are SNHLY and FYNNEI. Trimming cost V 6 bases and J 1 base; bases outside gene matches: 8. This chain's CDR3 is CASRAQGAKSYEQYF. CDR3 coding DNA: TGTGCCAGCAGAGCGCAGGGGGCTAAATCCTACGAGCAGTACTTC.

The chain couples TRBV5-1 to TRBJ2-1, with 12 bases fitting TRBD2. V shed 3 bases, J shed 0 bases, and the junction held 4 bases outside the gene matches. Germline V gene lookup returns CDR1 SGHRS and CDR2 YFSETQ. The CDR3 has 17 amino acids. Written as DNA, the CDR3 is TGCGCCAGCAGCTCAACTAGCGGGGGGAGCTCCTACAATGAGCAGTTCTTC. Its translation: CASSSTSGGSSYNEQFF. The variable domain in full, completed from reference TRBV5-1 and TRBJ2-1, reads KAGVTQTPRYLIKTRGQQVTLSCSPISGHRSVSWYQQTPGQGLQFLFEYFSETQRNKGNFPGRFSGRQFSNSRSEMNVSTLELGDSALYLCASSSTSGGSSYNEQFFGPGTRLTVL.

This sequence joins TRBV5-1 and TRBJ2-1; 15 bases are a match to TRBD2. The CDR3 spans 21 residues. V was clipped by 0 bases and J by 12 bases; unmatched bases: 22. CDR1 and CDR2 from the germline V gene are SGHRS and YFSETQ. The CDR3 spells CASSLARDSEGLAGGPLGQFF. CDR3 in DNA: TGCGCCAGCAGCTTGGCCAGGGACAGCGAGGGACTAGCGGGGGGTCCTCTAGGGCAGTTCTTC. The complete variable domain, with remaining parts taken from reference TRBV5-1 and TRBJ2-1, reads KAGVTQTPRYLIKTRGQQVTLSCSPISGHRSVSWYQQTPGQGLQFLFEYFSETQRNKGNFPGRFSGRQFSNSRSEMNVSTLELGDSALYLCASSLARDSEGLAGGPLGQFFGPGTRLTVL.

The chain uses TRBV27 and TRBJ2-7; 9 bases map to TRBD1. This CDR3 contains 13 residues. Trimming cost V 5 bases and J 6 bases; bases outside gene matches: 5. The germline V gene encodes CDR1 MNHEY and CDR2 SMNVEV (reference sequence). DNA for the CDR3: TGTGCCAGCAGTAACAGGGGGCGAGGCGAGCAGTACTTC. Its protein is CASSNRGRGEQYF.

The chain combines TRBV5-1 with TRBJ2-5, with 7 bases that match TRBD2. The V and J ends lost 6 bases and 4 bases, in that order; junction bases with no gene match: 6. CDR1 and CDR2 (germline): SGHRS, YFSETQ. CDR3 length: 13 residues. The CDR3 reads CASKAGRAETQYF. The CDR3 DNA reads TGCGCCAGCAAGGCAGGGAGGGCAGAGACCCAGTACTTC.

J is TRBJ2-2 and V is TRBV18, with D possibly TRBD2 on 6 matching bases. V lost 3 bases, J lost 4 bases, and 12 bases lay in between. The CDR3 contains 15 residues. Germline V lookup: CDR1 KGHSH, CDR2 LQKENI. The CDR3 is CASSPISGSTGELFF. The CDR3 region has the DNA TGTGCCAGCTCACCCATCTCCGGGAGCACCGGGGAGCTGTTTTTT.

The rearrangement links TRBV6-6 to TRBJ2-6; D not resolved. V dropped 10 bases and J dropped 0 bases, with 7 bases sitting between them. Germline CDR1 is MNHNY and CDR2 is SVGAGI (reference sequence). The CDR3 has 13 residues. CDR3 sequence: CATLFSGANVLTF. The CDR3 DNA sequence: TGTGCCACCCTGTTCTCTGGGGCCAACGTCCTGACTTTC.

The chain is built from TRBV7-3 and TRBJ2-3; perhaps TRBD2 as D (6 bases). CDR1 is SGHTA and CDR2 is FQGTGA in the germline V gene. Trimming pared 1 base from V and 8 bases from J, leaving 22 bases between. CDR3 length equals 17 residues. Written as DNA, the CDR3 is TGTGCCAGCAGCTTAAGGGGGGTAGCGGCGTCGGCCGGTACGCAGTATTTT. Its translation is CASSLRGVAASAGTQYF.

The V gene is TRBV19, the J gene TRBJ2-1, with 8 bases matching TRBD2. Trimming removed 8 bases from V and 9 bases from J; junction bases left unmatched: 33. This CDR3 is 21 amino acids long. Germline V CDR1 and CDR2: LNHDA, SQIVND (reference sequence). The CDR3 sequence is CASSIGEGAGDFGRRYPEQFF. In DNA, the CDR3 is TGTGCCAGTTCAATCGGTGAAGGAGCGGGAGATTTTGGCCGACGTTATCCTGAGCAGTTCTTC.

CDR3 protein: CASSRQDNQPQHF. CDR3 nucleotide sequence: TGTGCCAGCAGCCGACAAGATAATCAGCCCCAGCATTTT. The chain couples TRBV11-2 to TRBJ1-5, with no clear D. The CDR3 contains 13 residues. Trimming stripped 5 bases from V and 4 bases from J, with 9 bases between. Germline V gene lookup returns CDR1 SGHAT and CDR2 FQNNGV.

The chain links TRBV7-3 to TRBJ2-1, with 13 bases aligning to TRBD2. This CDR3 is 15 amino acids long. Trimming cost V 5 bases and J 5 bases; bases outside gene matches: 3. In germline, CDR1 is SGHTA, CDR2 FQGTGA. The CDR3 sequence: CASSRTSGGNNEQFF. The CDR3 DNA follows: TGTGCCAGCAGCCGGACTAGCGGGGGAAACAATGAGCAGTTCTTC.

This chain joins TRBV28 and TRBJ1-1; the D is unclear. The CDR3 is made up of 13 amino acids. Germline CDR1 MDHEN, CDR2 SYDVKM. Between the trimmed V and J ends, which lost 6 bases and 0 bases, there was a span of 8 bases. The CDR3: CASRQLLNTEAFF. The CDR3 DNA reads TGTGCCAGCAGGCAATTACTGAACACTGAAGCTTTCTTT.

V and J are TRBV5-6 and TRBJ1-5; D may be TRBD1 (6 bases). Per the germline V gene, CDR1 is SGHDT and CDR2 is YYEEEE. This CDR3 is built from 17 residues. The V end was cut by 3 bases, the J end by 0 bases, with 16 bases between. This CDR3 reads CASSSRRDIYSNQPQHF. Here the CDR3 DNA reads TGTGCCAGCAGCTCCCGCCGGGACATTTATAGCAATCAGCCCCAGCATTTT.

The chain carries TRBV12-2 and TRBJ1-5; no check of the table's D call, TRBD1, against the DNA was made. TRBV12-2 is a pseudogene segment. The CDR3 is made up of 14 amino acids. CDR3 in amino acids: CASRLVPSNQPQHF. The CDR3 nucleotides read TGTGCAAGTCGCTTAGTCCCAAGCAATCAGCCCCAGCATTTT.